Below, 7 T cell receptor beta chains from the same sample are listed, as sequenced in a study of T cell clonality in common variable immunodeficiency. Some clones are missing from TCRdb's copy, which holds only in-frame ones; the method was immunoSEQ multiplex PCR. The counts give some 44,000 clones, none of them seen only once; about 10% is held by the top ten. Input material: peripheral blood mononuclear cells. These receptors originate from a person between 18 and 75 years old in good health.

This clone was detected many times. The read comes to an end 3 residues before the CDR3 does, leaving the germline J gene to fill in the end. The gene calls are TRBV5-1 and TRBJ1-1; TRBD1 agrees at 8 bases. CDR1 and CDR2 (germline): SGHRS, YFSETQ. This CDR3 contains 14 residues. Unmatched junction bases numbered 4, after V lost 3 bases and J lost 3 bases. The DNA read from the CDR3 is TGCGCCAGCAGCTCGACAGGGGAGGACACTGAA. This sequence encodes CASSSTGEDTE. The whole CDR3 sequence is CASSSTGEDTEAFF.

This clone has at least ten counts. The read terminates 3 residues before the CDR3 end, so the remaining end is supplied by the germline J gene. The rearrangement joins TRBV5-1 to TRBJ1-6; no definite D call. Germline V CDR1 and CDR2: SGHRS, YFSETQ. V was shortened by 0 bases and J by 6 bases, with 10 bases between the two germline ends. The CDR3 consists of 15 residues. CDR3 in amino acids: CASSLEATGNSPLHF. CDR3 DNA, as far as it was read: TGCGCCAGCAGCTTGGAGGCTACGGGTAATTCACCC.

This clone appeared many times. Read coverage stops 3 residues before the CDR3 terminus; the germline J gene supplies the remainder. This chain links TRBV6-2 or TRBV6-3 with TRBJ1-1; D unclear. CDR1 and CDR2 from the germline V gene are MNHEY and SVGEGT. This CDR3 contains 16 residues. The DNA read from the CDR3 is TGTGCCAGCAGTTACGGTGATCGTGCCCTCTCGCGTCGT. Translating gives CASSYGDRALSRR. Given in full, the CDR3 is CASSYGDRALSRRAFF.

This clone was recorded many times. The CDR3 goes on 3 residues after the read ends, and that part is filled in from the germline J gene. This chain links TRBV6-4 with TRBJ2-3; 8 bases are a match to TRBD2. The CDR3 is 14 residues long. Per germline, CDR1 MRHNA and CDR2 SNTAGT. V lost 3 bases to trimming and J lost 1 base; unmatched junction nucleotides: 0. CDR3 sequence: CASSERGGTDTQYF. The CDR3 bases that were read are TGTGCCAGCAGTGAGCGGGGGGGCACAGATACG.

This clone was seen at least ten times. CDR3 DNA (partial): TGCAGCGTTGTTCGCGGTAACAGGCGCGCTGAA. As protein: CSVVRGNRRAE. From start to end, the CDR3 is CSVVRGNRRAEAFF. The chain carries TRBV29-1 and TRBJ1-1; the D gene is possibly TRBD1 (5 bases). The read terminates 3 residues ahead of where the CDR3 ends, so the germline J gene completes it. The ends were cut back, 4 bases at V and 6 bases at J, with 18 bases in the middle. The CDR3 runs to 14 residues. Looked up from germline, CDR1 is SQVTM and CDR2 is ANQGSEA.

The table lists this clone with many counts. The read ends 3 residues early relative to the CDR3; the germline J gene fills the gap. This rearrangement joins TRBV19 to TRBJ1-2; no reliable D call. This CDR3 is 14 amino acids long. The germline V gene has CDR1 LNHDA and CDR2 SQIVND (reference sequence). Trimming removed 6 bases from V and 2 bases from J, with 13 bases in between. CDR3 sequence reads: CASRTAGENYGYTF. The sequenced CDR3 bases are TGTGCCAGTAGAACCGCCGGGGAGAACTATGGC.

This clone was picked up a small number of times. Read coverage stops 3 residues before the CDR3 terminus; the germline J gene supplies the remainder. This chain joins TRBV7-9 and TRBJ1-1; D gene uncertain. Germline V gene lookup returns CDR1 SEHNR and CDR2 FQNEAQ (reference sequence). CDR3 length: 13 amino acids. V shed 5 bases and J shed 3 bases, with 10 bases lying between them. The chain's CDR3 is CASSPKGYTEAFF. Incomplete CDR3 DNA: TGTGCCAGCAGCCCTAAAGGGTACACTGAA.